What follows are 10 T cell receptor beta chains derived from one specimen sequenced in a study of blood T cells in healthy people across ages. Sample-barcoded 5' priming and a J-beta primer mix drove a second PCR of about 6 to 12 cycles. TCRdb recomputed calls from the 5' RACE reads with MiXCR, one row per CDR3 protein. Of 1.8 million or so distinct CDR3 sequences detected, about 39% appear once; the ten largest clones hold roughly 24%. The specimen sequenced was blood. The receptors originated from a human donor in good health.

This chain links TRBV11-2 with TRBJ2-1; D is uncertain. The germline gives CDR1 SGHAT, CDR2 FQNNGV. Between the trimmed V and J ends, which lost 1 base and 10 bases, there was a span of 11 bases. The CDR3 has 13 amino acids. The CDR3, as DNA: TGTGCCAGCAGCTTAGTGGTAGAAAACGAGCAGTTCTTC. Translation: CASSLVVENEQFF.

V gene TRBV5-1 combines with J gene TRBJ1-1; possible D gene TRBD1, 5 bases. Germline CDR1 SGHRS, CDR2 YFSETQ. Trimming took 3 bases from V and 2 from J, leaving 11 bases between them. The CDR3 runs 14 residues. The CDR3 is CASSSGTINTEAFF. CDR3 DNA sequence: TGCGCCAGCAGCTCCGGGACTATCAACACTGAAGCTTTCTTT.

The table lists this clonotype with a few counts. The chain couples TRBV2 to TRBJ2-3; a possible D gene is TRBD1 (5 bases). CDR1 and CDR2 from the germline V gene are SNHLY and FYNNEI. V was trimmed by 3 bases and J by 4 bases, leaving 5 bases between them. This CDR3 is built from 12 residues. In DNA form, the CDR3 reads TGTGCCAGCAGTGAGACAGCAGATACGCAGTATTTT. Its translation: CASSETADTQYF.

The CDR3 DNA reads as TGTGCCAGCAGCCCTGGTAACGGGGAACACACCGGGGAGCTGTTTTTT. Translating it yields CASSPGNGEHTGELFF. J is TRBJ2-2 and V is TRBV7-9; D is possibly TRBD2 (5 bases). V was shortened by 5 bases and J by 3 bases, with 16 bases between the two germline ends. This CDR3 has 16 amino acids. Per germline, CDR1 SEHNR and CDR2 FQNEAQ (reference sequence).

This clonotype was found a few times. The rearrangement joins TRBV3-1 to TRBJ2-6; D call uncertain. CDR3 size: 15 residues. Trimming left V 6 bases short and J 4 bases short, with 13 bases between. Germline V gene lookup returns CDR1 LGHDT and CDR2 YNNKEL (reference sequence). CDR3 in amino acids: CASREHSSGANVLTF. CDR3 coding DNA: TGTGCCAGCAGGGAGCATTCGTCCGGGGCCAACGTCCTGACTTTC. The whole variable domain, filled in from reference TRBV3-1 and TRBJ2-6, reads DTAVSQTPKYLVTQMGNDKSIKCEQNLGHDTMYWYKQDSKKFLKIMFSYNNKELIINETVPNRFSPKSPDKAHLNLHINSLELGDSAVYFCASREHSSGANVLTFGAGSRLTVL.

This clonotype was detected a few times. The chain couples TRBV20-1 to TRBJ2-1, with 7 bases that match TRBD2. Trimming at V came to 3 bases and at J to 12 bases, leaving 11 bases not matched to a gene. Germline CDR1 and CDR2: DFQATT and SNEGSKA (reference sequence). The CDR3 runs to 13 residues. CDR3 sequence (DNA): TGCAGTGCTAGCCTAGGGGAGGGAAGGGGGCAGTTCTTC. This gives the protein CSASLGEGRGQFF.

The CDR3: CSVVGLGNTEAFF. Here the CDR3 DNA reads TGCAGCGTTGTAGGGCTCGGGAACACTGAAGCTTTCTTT. The J gene is TRBJ1-1, the V gene TRBV29-1; D gene unclear. CDR3 size: 13 residues. CDR1 is SQVTM, CDR2 ANQGSEA, per germline. Trimming removed 4 bases from V and 1 base from J, with 10 bases in between.

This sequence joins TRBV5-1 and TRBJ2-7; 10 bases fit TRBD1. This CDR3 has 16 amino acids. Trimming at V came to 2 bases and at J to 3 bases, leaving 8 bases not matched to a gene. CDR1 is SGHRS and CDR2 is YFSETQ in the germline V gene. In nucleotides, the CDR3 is TGCGCCAGCAGCTTAACCGGGACAGGGGCGATCTACGAGCAGTACTTC. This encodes CASSLTGTGAIYEQYF.

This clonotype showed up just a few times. CDR3 residues: CAISPKGWDEQYF. The CDR3 DNA sequence: TGTGCCATCAGTCCTAAGGGCTGGGACGAGCAGTACTTC. V gene TRBV10-3 combines with J gene TRBJ2-4; no clear D gene. The DNA end favors TRBJ2-7, so the J call may be wrong. CDR1 is ENHRY, CDR2 SYGVKD, per germline. There are 13 residues in the CDR3.

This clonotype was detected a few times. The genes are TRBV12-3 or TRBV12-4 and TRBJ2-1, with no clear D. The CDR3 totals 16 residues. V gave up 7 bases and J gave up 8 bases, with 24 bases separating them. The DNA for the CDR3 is TGTGCCAGCAAGAAGGAATCGGCCCTCGGAGTTGATGAGCAGTTCTTC. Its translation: CASKKESALGVDEQFF.